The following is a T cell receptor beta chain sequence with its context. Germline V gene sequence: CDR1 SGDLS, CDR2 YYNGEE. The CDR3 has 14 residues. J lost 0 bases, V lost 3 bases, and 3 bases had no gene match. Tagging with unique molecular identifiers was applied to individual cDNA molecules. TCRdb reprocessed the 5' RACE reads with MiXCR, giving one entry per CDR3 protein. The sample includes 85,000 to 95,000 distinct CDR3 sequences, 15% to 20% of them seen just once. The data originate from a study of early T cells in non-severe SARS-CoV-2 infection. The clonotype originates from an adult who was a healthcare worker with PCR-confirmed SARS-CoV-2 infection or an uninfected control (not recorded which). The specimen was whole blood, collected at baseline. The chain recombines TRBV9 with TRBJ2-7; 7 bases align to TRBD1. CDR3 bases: TGTGCCAGCAGCGCACAGGGGAGCTCCTACGAGCAGTACTTC. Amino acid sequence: CASSAQGSSYEQYF.